These T cell receptor beta chains were read from a single sample in a study of blood T cell repertoires in COVID-19. TCRdb keeps only in-frame clones here, not all; method: immunoSEQ multiplex PCR. The sample records about 270,000 clones, 75% to 95% being singletons. What was sequenced was PBMCs or T cells enriched from blood (not recorded which). The receptors were gathered from a middle-aged man who had been exposed to COVID-19. CDR3s include the opening cysteine and the closing phenylalanine or tryptophan. A D gene is named only where the DNA matches it firmly. Clone size is shown for a subset of rows, as once, few, many or a class of expanded clone.

CDR3 length	V gene	clone size	D gene	J gene	CDR3 DNA	CDR3 protein
17	TRBV4-1	many	TRBD1	TRBJ1-2	TGCGCCAGCAGCCCTGACAGGGGATATGGAGATCCCTATGGCTACACCTTC	CASSPDRGYGDPYGYTF
17	TRBV24-1	once	.	TRBJ2-5	TGTGCCACCAGTGATCGGCGGGGAAGCCCTTCGAGAGAGACCCAGTACTTC	CATSDRRGSPSRETQYF
15	TRBV9	.	TRBD2	TRBJ2-5	TGTGCCAGCAGCGCGCGAACTAGCGCCCAAGAGACCCAGTACTTC	CASSARTSAQETQYF
14	TRBV5-1	.	.	TRBJ1-2	TGCGCCAGCAGCTTGGCTGTGTCCAACTATGGCTACACCTTC	CASSLAVSNYGYTF
17	TRBV5-1	once	TRBD2	TRBJ2-1	TGCGCCAGCAGTTTAAGGACTAGCGGGAGAATTGGAAATGAGCAGTTCTTC	CASSLRTSGRIGNEQFF
14	TRBV10-3	.	.	TRBJ1-2	TGTGCCATCAGGGCCCAGCGGGAGGTTAATGGCTACACCTTC	CAIRAQREVNGYTF
14	TRBV3-1/TRBV3-2	.	.	TRBJ1-2	TGTGCCAGCAGCCAAGACAGGGGCTCCTATGGCTACACCTTC	CASSQDRGSYGYTF
12	TRBV6-1	.	.	TRBJ1-5	TGTGCCAGCAGTGAAGCGCGGCGGGTAGTGCATTTT	CASSEARRVVHF
16	TRBV11-2	.	TRBD1	TRBJ1-6	TGTGCCAGCAGCTTAAATCCGGGACAGCTAAATTCACCCCTCCACTTT	CASSLNPGQLNSPLHF
13	TRBV7-9	.	.	TRBJ1-4	TGTGCCAGCAGCTTAGAATGGGCGGAAAAACTGTTTTTT	CASSLEWAEKLFF